The TCR beta chain under discussion was sequenced for a study of blood T cell repertoires in COVID-19. Background on the study: Samples representing acute and convalescent COVID-19 were sourced from the United States, Italy and Spain. The analysed material was cDNA or gDNA that came from T cells, B-cell-depleted T cells, or PBMCs.

Trimming cost V 3 bases and J 6 bases; bases outside gene matches: 8. Germline assignment: CDR1 KGHSH and CDR2 LQKENI. The CDR3 length is 14 residues. Study processing details: Nucleated cell counts were estimated from reference gene primer amplification. Libraries were prepared by immunoSEQ multiplex PCR; TCRdb keeps only in-frame clonotypes and omits some of them. V and J calls and clone size are as listed in that table; D and trimming were resolved from the DNA. Seen here are some 250,000 clones, around 87% observed once, and the top ten hold 5.5% to 7.5%. Sequenced input: peripheral blood. The sequence derives from a woman in her seventies with active or convalescent COVID-19. The chain combines TRBV18 with TRBJ2-7, with 7 positions matching TRBD2. The CDR3 reads CASSPIESGIEQYF. The CDR3 bases are TGTGCCAGCTCACCCATCGAAAGCGGGATCGAGCAGTACTTC. Combining the CDR3 with reference TRBV18 and TRBJ2-7 gives the whole variable domain NAGVMQNPRHLVRRRGQEARLRCSPMKGHSHVYWYRQLPEEGLKFMVYLQKENIIDESGMPKERFSAEFPKEGPSILRIQQVVRGDSAAYFCASSPIESGIEQYFGPGTRLTVT.